Listed below are T cell receptor beta chains from one sample, sequenced in a study of cytomegalovirus exposure and HLA in healthy donors. This table comes from immunoSEQ multiplex PCR, and its TCRdb copy is limited to in-frame clones, with some not included. Of 75,000 to 80,000 clones in the sample, 60% to 85% were seen once. The sequenced sample was PBMCs. The receptors derive from a middle-aged man in good health and CMV-seronegative. Both conserved end residues are part of each CDR3.

v_call cdr3_length cdr3_aa
TRBV6-5 15 CASRPTGVIPNEQFF
TRBV29-1 14 CSVEGDRTYNEQFF
TRBV6-1 14 CASSYRQMGNTIYF
TRBV11-3 13 CASSLTGADEQYF
TRBV19 17 CVSSIDGQGSGANVLTF
TRBV2 13 CASSDLGNQPQHF
TRBV5-1 14 CASSPEGTVNIQYF
TRBV28 15 CASSPWTGDLTEAFF
TRBV19 13 CATSGVTGDGYTF
TRBV19 13 CASSIGRGYEQYF
TRBV15 15 CATSRPGTASYEQYF
TRBV5-6 16 CASSSPGGRSSYEQYF
TRBV7-3 17 CASSLRESSGGSYEQYF
TRBV28 13 CASSPTGIYGYTF
TRBV7-9 14 CASSSGGGNQPQHF
TRBV6-5 14 CASSYSAGGYEQYF
TRBV19 17 CASTPSRDPYRGDTQYF
TRBV10-3 16 CAISDGARSSYNEQFF
TRBV19 15 CASSNGGRSTDTQYF
TRBV11-1 13 CASSLGLANEQFF
TRBV10-3 17 CAISDYRGQSSYNEQFF
TRBV7-9 15 CASSLEDRVFRTQYF
TRBV30 12 CAWSGAGGEQFF
TRBV2 16 CASSSPLEGLYNEQFF
TRBV11-2 15 CASSPNRGSGNEQFF
TRBV28 15 CASSLLAGKYNEQFF
TRBV10-3 13 CAISTRTTYEQYF
TRBV28 14 CASSLTGRSTEAFF
TRBV2 13 CASSADSMETQYF
TRBV9 17 CASSPGTSGSTIDTQYF
TRBV5-1 14 CASSLTTQGYEQYF
TRBV5-5 15 CASSLGAGARPEQFF
TRBV9 12 CASSASQETQYF
TRBV18 16 CASSPGFNRGGTEAFF
TRBV6-6 13 CASSYSEGYEQYF